The 15 T cell receptor beta chains below come from one sample, sequenced in a study of shared clonotypes between healthy human individuals. Repertoires were generated with immunoSEQ multiplex PCR, while TCRdb's copy carries only in-frame clones and drops some. The table shows about 480,000 clones, with around 79% occurring only once. The sequenced material came from PBMCs. The receptors originated from a middle-aged woman in good health. Some clones in this sample may be carry-over from other donors' samples.

This clone was seen once. The chain couples TRBV30 to TRBJ1-5; D gene ambiguous. The CDR3 spans 13 residues. Germline values: CDR1 GTSNPN, CDR2 SVGIG (reference sequence). The CDR3 reads CAAGSSLNQPQHF. The CDR3 coding sequence is TGTGCTGCCGGATCATCCCTAAATCAGCCCCAGCATTTT. The full variable domain, with the rest looked up from reference TRBV30 and TRBJ1-5, is SQTIHQWPATLVQPVGSPLSLECTVEGTSNPNLYWYRQAAGRGLQLLFYSVGIGQISSEVPQNLSASRPQDRQFILSSKKLLLSDSGFYLCAAGSSLNQPQHFGDGTRLSIL.

As regards this clone: This likely traces to a read error, being one base from a far larger clone. This sample includes further DNA sequences coding for the same CDR3. This CDR3 is CASSFSGSSYNEQFF. DNA for the CDR3: TGCGCCAGCAGCTTTAGCGGGAGCTCCTACAATGAGCAGTTCTTC. The gene calls are TRBV5-1 and TRBJ2-1; 9 nucleotides line up with TRBD2. With 2 bases clipped from V and 0 bases from J, the junction kept 0 bases outside the gene matches. Per germline, CDR1 SGHRS and CDR2 YFSETQ. This CDR3 has 15 residues.

This sequence joins TRBV11-3 and TRBJ2-7; D ambiguous. From germline, CDR1 is SGHNT and CDR2 YENEEA. The CDR3 contains 15 residues. The V gene lost 0 bases and the J gene lost 5 bases, with 14 bases spanning the gap. The CDR3 reads CASSLDSQISNEQYF. In DNA, the CDR3 is TGTGCCAGCAGCTTAGATTCACAGATAAGTAACGAGCAGTACTTC.

J is TRBJ2-2 and V is TRBV7-3, with 7 bases fitting TRBD1. The length of the CDR3 is 16 residues. The germline V gene has CDR1 SGHTA and CDR2 FQGTGA. J lost 1 base, V lost 0 bases, and 2 bases had no gene match. CDR3 in DNA: TGTGCCAGCAGCTTAACAAGGACAGGGAACACCGGGGAGCTGTTTTTT. Amino acids: CASSLTRTGNTGELFF.

CDR3 bases: TGCGCCAGCAGCTTGGGATTACTAGCGGGAGGTGATGAGCAGTACTTC. Translation: CASSLGLLAGGDEQYF. The chain employs TRBV5-1 and TRBJ2-5; the match to TRBD2 covers 12 bases. This CDR3 contains 16 residues. The germline CDR1 and CDR2 sequences are SGHRS and YFSETQ. Trimming removed 0 bases from V and 11 bases from J; junction bases left unmatched: 11. Together with reference TRBV5-1 and TRBJ2-5, the CDR3 gives the full variable domain: KAGVTQTPRYLIKTRGQQVTLSCSPISGHRSVSWYQQTPGQGLQFLFEYFSETQRNKGNFPGRFSGRQFSNSRSEMNVSTLELGDSALYLCASSLGLLAGGDEQYFGPGTRLLVL.

The J gene is TRBJ2-7, the V gene TRBV15; no clear D. V lost 0 bases, J lost 2 bases, and 8 bases lay in between. The germline gives CDR1 LNHNV, CDR2 YYDKDF (reference sequence). The CDR3 consists of 14 residues. The CDR3 protein is CATSRDPGPYEQYF. The DNA for the CDR3 is TGTGCCACCAGCAGAGATCCGGGCCCCTACGAGCAGTACTTC.

This rearrangement joins TRBV4-1 to TRBJ2-7; TRBD2 matches 14 bases. The CDR3 sequence is 21 residues long. Germline CDR1 and CDR2: MGHRA and YSYEKL. Germline trimming cut 0 bases from V and 2 bases from J; bases unmatched to any gene: 15. This CDR3 reads CASSQELRLAGGPRGTYEQYF. The CDR3 DNA reads as TGCGCCAGCAGCCAAGAACTTCGACTAGCGGGAGGGCCGAGAGGGACCTACGAGCAGTACTTC.

V gene TRBV19 combines with J gene TRBJ2-7, with a weak D call TRBD1 (6 bases). The germline gives CDR1 LNHDA, CDR2 SQIVND (reference sequence). CDR3 length: 17 residues. The V gene lost 3 bases and the J gene lost 2 bases, with 20 bases spanning the gap. CDR3 nucleotide sequence: TGTGCCAGTAGTATTGAGTGGGGGCTGGGGTCCGCCTACGAGCAGTACTTC. This translates into CASSIEWGLGSAYEQYF.

As for this clone: The same CDR3 is also encoded by other DNA sequences in this sample. The V call is TRBV19, the J call TRBJ1-2; 8 bases match TRBD1. There are 13 residues in the CDR3. J gave up 4 bases and V 4 bases, and 2 bases lay outside the gene matches. Germline values: CDR1 LNHDA, CDR2 SQIVND (reference sequence). The CDR3 region is CASSRQGTYGYTF. CDR3 nucleotide sequence: TGTGCCAGTAGTAGACAGGGGACCTATGGCTACACCTTC.

This rearrangement joins TRBV18 to TRBJ2-6; the D is unclear. CDR1 and CDR2 (germline): KGHSH, LQKENI. Trimming removed 8 bases at V and 0 bases at J, with 8 bases between. CDR3 length equals 14 residues. The CDR3 coding sequence is TGTGCCAGCCCGAGTCCCTCTGGGGCCAACGTCCTGACTTTC. Amino acids: CASPSPSGANVLTF.

The genes are TRBV4-1 and TRBJ2-2, with 12 bases fitting TRBD2. Germline V gives CDR1 MGHRA, CDR2 YSYEKL. This CDR3 has 17 residues. The J segment lost 6 bases and the V segment lost 2 bases, leaving 7 bases of the junction unmatched. CDR3 sequence: CASSQPLTSGGSGELFF. CDR3 nucleotide sequence: TGCGCCAGCAGCCAACCCCTGACTAGCGGGGGATCCGGGGAGCTGTTTTTT.

The V call is TRBV7-8, the J call TRBJ2-5; 10 bases map to TRBD2. Trimming removed 9 bases from V and 6 bases from J; junction bases left unmatched: 13. The length of the CDR3 is 15 residues. CDR1 is SGHVS, CDR2 FQNEAQ, per germline. DNA for the CDR3: TGTGCCAGTCAAAGAGGGACTAGCGCTCCGCAGACCCAGTACTTC. Encoded protein: CASQRGTSAPQTQYF.

The chain uses TRBV15 and TRBJ1-1; no clear D gene. The V end lost 5 bases, the J end lost 1 base, and 8 bases lay between the germline ends. The CDR3 is 13 residues long. Germline loops: CDR1 LNHNV, CDR2 YYDKDF (reference sequence). DNA for the CDR3: TGTGCCACCAGCCGCTTGACGAACACTGAAGCTTTCTTT. Encoded protein: CATSRLTNTEAFF.

Comment on this clone: Other DNA variants within this sample encode the same CDR3. This sequence joins TRBV7-9 and TRBJ1-4; a weak D match, TRBD1 (5 bases). Germline assignment: CDR1 SEHNR and CDR2 FQNEAQ (reference sequence). Between the trimmed V and J ends, which lost 1 base and 8 bases, there was a span of 14 bases. The CDR3 is made up of 15 amino acids. CDR3 sequence: CASSLEAGRGEKLFF. CDR3 in DNA: TGTGCCAGCAGCTTAGAGGCAGGGCGGGGAGAAAAACTGTTTTTT.

This chain connects TRBV7-3 to TRBJ2-2; D not certain. The germline V gene has CDR1 SGHTA and CDR2 FQGTGA. V shed 5 bases and J shed 6 bases, with 13 bases lying between them. This CDR3 is 14 amino acids long. The CDR3 nucleotides read TGTGCCAGCAGCCTCGGCCATGCGGCCGGGGAGCTGTTTTTT. It specifies CASSLGHAAGELFF.